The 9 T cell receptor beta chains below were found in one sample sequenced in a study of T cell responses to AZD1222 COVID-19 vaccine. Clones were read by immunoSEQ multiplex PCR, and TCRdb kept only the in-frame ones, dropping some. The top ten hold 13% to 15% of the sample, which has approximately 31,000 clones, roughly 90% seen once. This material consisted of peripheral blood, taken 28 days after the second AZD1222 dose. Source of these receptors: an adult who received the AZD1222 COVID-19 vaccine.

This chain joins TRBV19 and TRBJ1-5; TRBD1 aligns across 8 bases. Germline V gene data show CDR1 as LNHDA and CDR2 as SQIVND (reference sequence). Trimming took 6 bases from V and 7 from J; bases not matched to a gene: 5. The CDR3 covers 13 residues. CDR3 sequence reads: CASRQGDWQPQHF. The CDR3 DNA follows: TGTGCCAGTAGACAGGGGGATTGGCAGCCCCAGCATTTT. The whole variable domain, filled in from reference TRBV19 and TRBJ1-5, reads DGGITQSPKYLFRKEGQNVTLSCEQNLNHDAMYWYRQDPGQGLRLIYYSQIVNDFQKGDIAEGYSVSREKKESFPLTVTSAQKNPTAFYLCASRQGDWQPQHFGDGTRLSIL.

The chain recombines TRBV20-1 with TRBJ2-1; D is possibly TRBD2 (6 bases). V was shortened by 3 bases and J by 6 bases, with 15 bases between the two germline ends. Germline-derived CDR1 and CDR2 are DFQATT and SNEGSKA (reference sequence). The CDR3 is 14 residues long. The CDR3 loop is CSASGTPSPNEQFF. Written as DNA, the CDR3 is TGCAGTGCTAGTGGGACTCCCTCTCCCAATGAGCAGTTCTTC.

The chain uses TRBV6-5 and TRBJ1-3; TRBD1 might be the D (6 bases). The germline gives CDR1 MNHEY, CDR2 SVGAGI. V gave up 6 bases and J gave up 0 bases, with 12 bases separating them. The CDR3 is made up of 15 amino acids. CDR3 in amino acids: CASRGTGRSGNTIYF. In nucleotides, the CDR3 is TGTGCCAGCAGAGGAACAGGGCGCTCTGGAAACACCATATATTTT.

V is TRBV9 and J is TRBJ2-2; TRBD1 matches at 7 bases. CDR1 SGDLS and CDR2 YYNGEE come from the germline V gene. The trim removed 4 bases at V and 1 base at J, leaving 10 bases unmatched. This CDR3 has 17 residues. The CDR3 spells CASSIHQDRWNTGELFF. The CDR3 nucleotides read TGTGCCAGCAGCATTCATCAGGACAGGTGGAACACCGGGGAGCTGTTTTTT.

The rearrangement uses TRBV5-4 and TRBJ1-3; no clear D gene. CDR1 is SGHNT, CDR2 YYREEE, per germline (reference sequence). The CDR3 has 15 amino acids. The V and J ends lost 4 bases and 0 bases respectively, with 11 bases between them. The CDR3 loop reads CASSGTPGSGNTIYF. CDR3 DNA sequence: TGTGCCAGCAGCGGAACTCCGGGCTCTGGAAACACCATATATTTT. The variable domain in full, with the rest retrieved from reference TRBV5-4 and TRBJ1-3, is ETGVTQSPTHLIKTRGQQVTLRCSSQSGHNTVSWYQQALGQGPQFIFQYYREEENGRGNFPPRFSGLQFPNYSSELNVNALELDDSALYLCASSGTPGSGNTIYFGEGSWLTVV.

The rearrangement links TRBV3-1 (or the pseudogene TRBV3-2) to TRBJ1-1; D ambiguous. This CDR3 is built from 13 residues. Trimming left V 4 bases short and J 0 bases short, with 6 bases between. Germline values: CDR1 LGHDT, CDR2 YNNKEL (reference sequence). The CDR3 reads CASSRRMNTEAFF. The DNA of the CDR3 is TGTGCCAGCAGCCGCCGTATGAACACTGAAGCTTTCTTT.

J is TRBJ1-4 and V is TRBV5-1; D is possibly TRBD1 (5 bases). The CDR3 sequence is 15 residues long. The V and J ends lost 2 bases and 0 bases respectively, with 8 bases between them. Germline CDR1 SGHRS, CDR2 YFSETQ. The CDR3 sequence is CASSLTGATNEKLFF. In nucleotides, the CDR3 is TGCGCCAGCAGCTTAACGGGGGCAACTAATGAAAAACTGTTTTTT.

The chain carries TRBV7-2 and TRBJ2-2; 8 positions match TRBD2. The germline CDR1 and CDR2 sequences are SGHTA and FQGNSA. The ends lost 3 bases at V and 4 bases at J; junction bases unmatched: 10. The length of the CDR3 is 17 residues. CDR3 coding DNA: TGTGCCAGCAGCTTTTTGGCCGGGGGGGTACCCACCGGGGAGCTGTTTTTT. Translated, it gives CASSFLAGGVPTGELFF.

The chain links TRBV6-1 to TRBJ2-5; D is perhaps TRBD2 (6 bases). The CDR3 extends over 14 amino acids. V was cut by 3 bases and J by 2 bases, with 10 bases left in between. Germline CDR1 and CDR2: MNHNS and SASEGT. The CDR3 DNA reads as TGTGCCAGCAGTGACCTACTAGCTCAAGAGACCCAGTACTTC. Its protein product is CASSDLLAQETQYF.